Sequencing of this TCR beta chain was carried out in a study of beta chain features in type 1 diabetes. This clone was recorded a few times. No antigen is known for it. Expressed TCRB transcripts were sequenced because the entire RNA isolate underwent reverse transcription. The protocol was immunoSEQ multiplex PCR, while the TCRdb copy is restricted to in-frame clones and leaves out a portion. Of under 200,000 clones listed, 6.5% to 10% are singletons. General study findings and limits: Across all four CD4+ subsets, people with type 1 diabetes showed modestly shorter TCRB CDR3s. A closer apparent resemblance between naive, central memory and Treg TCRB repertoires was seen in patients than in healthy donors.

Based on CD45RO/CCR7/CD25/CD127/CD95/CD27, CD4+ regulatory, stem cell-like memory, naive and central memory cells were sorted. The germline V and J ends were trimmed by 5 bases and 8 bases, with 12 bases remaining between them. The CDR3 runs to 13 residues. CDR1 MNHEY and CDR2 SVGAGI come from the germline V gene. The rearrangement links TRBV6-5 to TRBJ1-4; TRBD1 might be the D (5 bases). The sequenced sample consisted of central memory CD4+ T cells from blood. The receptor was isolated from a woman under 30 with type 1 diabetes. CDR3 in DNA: TGTGCCAGCAGTCCCCCCGGGGGGGAAAAACTGTTTTTT. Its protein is CASSPPGGEKLFF.